This is a list of T cell receptor beta chains from one sample in a study of blood T cell repertoires in COVID-19. Libraries were prepared by immunoSEQ multiplex PCR; TCRdb keeps only in-frame clonotypes and omits some of them. Of some 160,000 clones listed, 75% to 85% are singletons. Sequencing was performed on peripheral blood. These receptors all stem from a man aged 60-69 years with acute or convalescent COVID-19. CDR3s leave out the opening cysteine and the closing phenylalanine or tryptophan. Each record gives: clone size, J gene, V gene, CDR3 protein. Not all rows give a size; the values are once, few, many and, for expanded clones, a class.

size: -; J: TRBJ2-5; V: TRBV2; CDR3: ASSRTSGQETQY
size: -; J: TRBJ2-7; V: TRBV5-4; CDR3: ASSLLSGSSYEQY
size: -; J: TRBJ2-2; V: TRBV6-5; CDR3: ASRALAGEGGELF
size: -; J: TRBJ2-7; V: TRBV6-5; CDR3: ASSIAGGTYEQY
size: -; J: TRBJ2-7; V: TRBV28; CDR3: ASSPPGGVRGLTSGRPHSYEQY
size: -; J: TRBJ1-2; V: TRBV19; CDR3: ASSKTVYGYT
size: once; J: TRBJ2-7; V: TRBV19; CDR3: ASSIEGRFEQY
size: -; J: TRBJ1-3; V: TRBV25-1; CDR3: ASTGWVANTIY
size: -; J: TRBJ1-2; V: TRBV7-3; CDR3: ASSPDRGRVGYT
size: few; J: TRBJ1-5; V: TRBV15; CDR3: ATSRNRGGNQPQH
size: few; J: TRBJ1-4; V: TRBV5-1; CDR3: ASSSGFRGEKLF
size: -; J: TRBJ2-1; V: TRBV30; CDR3: ACGTGGYNEQF
size: -; J: TRBJ1-6; V: TRBV19; CDR3: ASNPGLGENSPLH
size: -; J: TRBJ1-3; V: TRBV5-1; CDR3: ASSLGGIGNTIY
size: few; J: TRBJ2-5; V: TRBV6-2/TRBV6-3; CDR3: ASSYPRGDQETQY
size: -; J: TRBJ1-1; V: TRBV5-4; CDR3: ASSSNRQGGRTEAF
size: -; J: TRBJ1-2; V: TRBV29-1; CDR3: SVAGGRNYGYT
size: -; J: TRBJ1-2; V: TRBV6-2/TRBV6-3; CDR3: ASSYSGTRPYGYT
size: -; J: TRBJ2-1; V: TRBV2; CDR3: ASSAGTAYYNEQF
size: -; J: TRBJ2-7; V: TRBV5-5; CDR3: ASSTQGWEGEQY
size: -; J: TRBJ2-7; V: TRBV9; CDR3: ASSPRTSGSVEQY
size: -; J: TRBJ1-4; V: TRBV27; CDR3: ASKRDAATNEKLF
size: -; J: TRBJ2-1; V: TRBV11-3; CDR3: ASSSSGSQRTEQF
size: -; J: TRBJ2-5; V: TRBV12-3/TRBV12-4; CDR3: ASSPGGQETQY
size: -; J: TRBJ2-1; V: TRBV30; CDR3: ARDSGPSYNEQF
size: -; J: TRBJ2-2; V: TRBV9; CDR3: ASSVDRGYTGELF
size: -; J: TRBJ2-7; V: TRBV19; CDR3: ASSLLAGVAEQY
size: -; J: TRBJ1-3; V: TRBV19; CDR3: ASSPPGQGNTIY
size: -; J: TRBJ2-1; V: TRBV24-1; CDR3: ATSDLRGSEQF
size: -; J: TRBJ1-1; V: TRBV5-1; CDR3: ASSLAAGGDTEAF
size: -; J: TRBJ1-4; V: TRBV4-2; CDR3: ASSQGEGNPHEKLF
size: -; J: TRBJ2-3; V: TRBV4-2; CDR3: ASSQERGVRASGRGRRDTQY
size: once; J: TRBJ1-3; V: TRBV12-3/TRBV12-4; CDR3: ASNQALWNTIY
size: -; J: TRBJ2-7; V: TRBV18; CDR3: ASSREVYEQY
size: many; J: TRBJ2-2; V: TRBV4-1; CDR3: ASSLGTGGELF
size: -; J: TRBJ1-2; V: TRBV18; CDR3: ASSQQSGQGYFDGYT
size: once; J: TRBJ2-1; V: TRBV7-8; CDR3: ASSLASAQGGNEQF
size: -; J: TRBJ1-1; V: TRBV14; CDR3: ASSLQPNTEAF
size: -; J: TRBJ1-1; V: TRBV28; CDR3: ASSMDRGYTEAF
size: -; J: TRBJ2-4; V: TRBV19; CDR3: ASSIEVSTGADIQY
size: few; J: TRBJ2-2; V: TRBV27; CDR3: ASSVQGPGELF
size: -; J: TRBJ2-1; V: TRBV29-1; CDR3: SARMGAEQF
size: many; J: TRBJ2-3; V: TRBV29-1; CDR3: SVGLAGEVEY
size: -; J: TRBJ2-2; V: TRBV19; CDR3: ASSTQGGELF
size: few; J: TRBJ2-1; V: TRBV5-5; CDR3: ASSWGQGNNEQF
size: -; J: TRBJ2-1; V: TRBV9; CDR3: ASSPPAGEGEQF
size: once; J: TRBJ2-3; V: TRBV7-9; CDR3: ASSSTLGTDTQY
size: -; J: TRBJ2-1; V: TRBV15; CDR3: ATSRDDPGTGFYEQF
size: -; J: TRBJ1-2; V: TRBV29-1; CDR3: SVESPDSYGYT
size: -; J: TRBJ2-1; V: TRBV7-9; CDR3: ASSQDRDEQF
size: few; J: TRBJ1-2; V: TRBV4-2; CDR3: ASSQDRAGQGGGYT
size: few; J: TRBJ1-1; V: TRBV30; CDR3: AWSQGDGTEAF
size: -; J: TRBJ2-5; V: TRBV11-2; CDR3: ASSPEASRRTQY
size: once; J: TRBJ2-5; V: TRBV9; CDR3: ASSVAGEVIETQY
size: -; J: TRBJ2-1; V: TRBV7-2; CDR3: ASSPIAGLRSYNEQF